This T cell receptor (beta chain) is from a study of cytomegalovirus exposure and HLA in healthy donors. Germline lookup yields CDR1 MGHRA and CDR2 YSYEKL. V lost 0 bases, J lost 0 bases, and 19 bases lay in between. The CDR3 sequence is 19 residues long. Amplification used 60 Vbeta primers and 13 Jbeta primers. The assay was immunoSEQ multiplex PCR, and TCRdb's table has in-frame clones only and misses some. The table shows 90,000 or so clones, with under 85% occurring only once. Material: PBMCs. This receptor was obtained from a boy aged 5-17 years in good health and CMV-seronegative. The chain links TRBV4-1 to TRBJ2-3, with TRBD2 as a possible D gene (5 bases). The CDR3 DNA reads TGCGCCAGCAGCCAAGAACTCCGCTTTGGGAGCTCTAGCACAGATACGCAGTATTTT. It translates to CASSQELRFGSSSTDTQYF.